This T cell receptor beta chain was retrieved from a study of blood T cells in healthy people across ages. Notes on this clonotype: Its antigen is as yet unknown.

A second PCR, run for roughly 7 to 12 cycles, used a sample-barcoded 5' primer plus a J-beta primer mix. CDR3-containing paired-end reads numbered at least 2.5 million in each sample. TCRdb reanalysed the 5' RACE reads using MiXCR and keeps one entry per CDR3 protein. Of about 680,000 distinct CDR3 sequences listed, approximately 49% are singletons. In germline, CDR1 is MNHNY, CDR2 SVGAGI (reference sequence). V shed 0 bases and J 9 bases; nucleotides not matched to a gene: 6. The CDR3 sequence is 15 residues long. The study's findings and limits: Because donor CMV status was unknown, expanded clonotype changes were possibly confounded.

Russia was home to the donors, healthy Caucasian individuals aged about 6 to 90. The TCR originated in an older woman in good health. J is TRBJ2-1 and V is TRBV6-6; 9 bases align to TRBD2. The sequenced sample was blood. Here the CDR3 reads CASSYSVLAGLEQFF. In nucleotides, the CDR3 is TGTGCCAGCAGTTACTCGGTTCTAGCGGGACTTGAGCAGTTCTTC.